This TCR beta chain was observed in a study of cytomegalovirus exposure and HLA in healthy donors. PCR amplification relied on 60 Vbeta primers (plus 13 Jbeta primers). TCRdb keeps only in-frame clones here, not all; method: immunoSEQ multiplex PCR. Among approximately 110,000 clones listed, 70% to 85% were seen once. This clone came up once. The sample holds other DNA sequences that translate to the same CDR3. This TCR was recovered from a human donor in good health. The sequenced sample consisted of PBMCs.

CDR3 coding DNA: TGTGCCAGCAGTGAACTGTTCTCTGGAAACACCATATATTTT. Encoded protein: CASSELFSGNTIYF. The chain uses TRBV6-1 and TRBJ1-3; D not resolved. CDR1 is MNHNS, CDR2 SASEGT, per germline. The CDR3 has 14 residues. Trimming removed 2 bases at V and 0 bases at J, with 5 bases between.